These 20 T cell receptor beta chains were all obtained from the same sample, sequenced in a study of OX40 agonist ivuxolimab in advanced cancers. The library was prepared using the immunoSEQ multiplex PCR assay. The source is immuneACCESS, and TCRdb retained only in-frame sequences with V and J called. Part of the clones is not carried over; for the studies checked, unresolved V genes explain less than half of this, and the remainder is unexplained. For this sample there are about 51,000 clones; around 73% appear just once. Under 2.5% of the sample belongs to the ten largest clones. This specimen consisted of CD4+ or CD8+ T cells sorted from blood, obtained in a trial of the OX40 agonist ivuxolimab. Receptors were obtained from an adult with an advanced solid tumor such as melanoma, head and neck, liver or kidney cancer.

This clone was seen once. The chain joins TRBV7-8 to TRBJ2-7; perhaps TRBD1 as D (5 bases). The germline CDR1 and CDR2 sequences are SGHVS and FQNEAQ. This CDR3 is built from 16 residues. V was trimmed by 5 bases and J by 6 bases, leaving 23 bases between them. The CDR3 bases are TGTGCCAGCAGCCCAGACGGCTCCTACAGGCTCTCCGAGCAGTACTTC. This encodes CASSPDGSYRLSEQYF.

The V call is TRBV28, the J call TRBJ1-2; D unresolved. The CDR3 is 14 amino acids. V was pared by 5 bases and J by 1 base, with 11 bases between. Germline-derived CDR1 and CDR2 are MDHEN and SYDVKM. DNA of the CDR3: TGTGCCAGCAGTCCCGGTGGGGTTAACTATGGCTACACCTTC. It yields the protein CASSPGGVNYGYTF.

V gene TRBV27 combines with J gene TRBJ2-7; D gene unclear. Germline CDR1 is MNHEY and CDR2 is SMNVEV (reference sequence). The CDR3 has 13 residues. Trimming took off 0 bases at V and 6 bases at J, with 9 bases between the two ends. CDR3 sequence: CASSLSFLTEQYF. CDR3 in DNA: TGTGCCAGCAGTTTATCTTTCTTGACCGAGCAGTACTTC.

The chain employs TRBV6-5 and TRBJ2-2, with TRBD1 identical over 8 bases. This CDR3 comprises 15 residues. J was trimmed by 7 bases and V by 8 bases; bases with no gene match: 12. Germline assignment: CDR1 MNHEY and CDR2 SVGAGI. Here the CDR3 reads CASHRGDSSHGELFF. As DNA, the CDR3 is TGTGCCAGCCACAGGGGGGACAGTTCACACGGGGAGCTGTTTTTT.

The V gene is TRBV7-2, the J gene TRBJ2-1; 8 nucleotides line up with TRBD2. The CDR3 has 13 residues. CDR1 is SGHTA, CDR2 FQGNSA, per germline. The V segment lost 0 bases and the J segment 10 bases; nucleotides outside the gene matches: 2. CDR3 amino acids: CASSLAVAGEQFF. DNA of the CDR3: TGTGCCAGCAGCTTAGCGGTAGCGGGGGAGCAGTTCTTC.

The gene calls are TRBV10-1 and TRBJ2-3; the D is unclear. Trimming shortened V by 4 bases and J by 4 bases, and 9 bases separated the two germline ends. In germline, CDR1 is WNHNN, CDR2 SYGVQD (reference sequence). The CDR3 spans 13 residues. The CDR3 DNA sequence: TGCGCCAGCAGTGGTCCTAGGGCAGATACGCAGTATTTT. Its protein product is CASSGPRADTQYF.

V is TRBV5-1 and J is TRBJ2-5, with 9 bases fitting TRBD1. The CDR3 runs 15 residues. V lost 0 bases, J lost 2 bases, and 2 bases stayed unmatched. Germline V gene data show CDR1 as SGHRS and CDR2 as YFSETQ. The CDR3, as DNA: TGCGCCAGCAGCTTGGGCGGGACAGGGCAAGAGACCCAGTACTTC. As protein: CASSLGGTGQETQYF.

The chain has TRBV11-2 and TRBJ2-5; D might be TRBD2 (5 bases). The J call may be in error: the DNA end matches TRBJ2-7 better. Germline V gene lookup returns CDR1 SGHAT and CDR2 FQNNGV. The CDR3 loop spans 16 amino acids. The CDR3 region is CASSPIRWTGAYEQYF. The CDR3 DNA reads TGTGCCAGCAGCCCCATCAGGTGGACTGGGGCCTACGAGCAGTACTTC.

The sample holds one count of this clone. The chain joins TRBV6-1 to TRBJ2-7; perhaps TRBD2 as D (5 bases). The V end lost 8 bases, the J end lost 0 bases, and 17 bases lay between the germline ends. The CDR3 sequence is 15 residues long. Germline CDR1 reads MNHNS; CDR2 reads SASEGT. CDR3 nucleotides: TGTGCCAGCGGGAGTCTGTCTGTGGGCTCCTACGAGCAGTACTTC. It yields the protein CASGSLSVGSYEQYF.

This chain joins TRBV11-1 and TRBJ2-1; D ambiguous. The CDR3 spans 12 residues. The germline V gene encodes CDR1 SGHAT and CDR2 FQDESV (reference sequence). Trimming cost V 5 bases and J 6 bases, with 8 bases left between them. CDR3 DNA: TGTGCCAGCAGCCGCCCCCCCAATGAGCAGTTCTTC. Translating gives CASSRPPNEQFF.

The V gene is TRBV6-5, the J gene TRBJ2-7; D not resolved. Trimming removed 9 bases from V and 4 bases from J, with 16 bases in between. The CDR3 totals 13 residues. The V gene's germline CDR1 is MNHEY and CDR2 SVGAGI. The CDR3 loop reads CASRAPGLYEQYF. The CDR3 DNA reads as TGTGCCAGTCGGGCCCCCGGCCTTTACGAGCAGTACTTC.

This clone appeared many times. This rearrangement joins TRBV4-1 to TRBJ2-1; 8 bases are shared with TRBD2. The germline gives CDR1 MGHRA, CDR2 YSYEKL. The junction had 5 bases not matched to a gene; V was cut back by 3 bases and J by 4 bases. The CDR3 loop spans 15 amino acids. Here the CDR3 reads CASSQRSGGYNEQFF. The CDR3 DNA reads as TGCGCCAGCAGCCAGAGGAGCGGGGGATACAATGAGCAGTTCTTC.

In this sample, this clone turned up once. V is TRBV11-3 and J is TRBJ2-1; unclear D gene. CDR3 size: 14 residues. Germline loops: CDR1 SGHNT, CDR2 YENEEA. The ends were cut back, 0 bases at V and 0 bases at J, with 3 bases in the middle. In DNA form, the CDR3 reads TGTGCCAGCAGCTTAGATAGCTCCTACAATGAGCAGTTCTTC. Translating it yields CASSLDSSYNEQFF.

The V and J genes are TRBV29-1 and TRBJ2-7; unclear D gene. This CDR3 has 13 amino acids. Germline assignment: CDR1 SQVTM and CDR2 ANQGSEA. V gave up 4 bases and J gave up 2 bases, with 12 bases separating them. CDR3 region: CSVVWTEPYEQYF. CDR3 nucleotide sequence: TGCAGCGTTGTTTGGACGGAACCCTACGAGCAGTACTTC.

V gene TRBV5-4 combines with J gene TRBJ2-1; 7 positions agree with TRBD2. The CDR3 has 13 residues. The germline gives CDR1 SGHNT, CDR2 YYREEE (reference sequence). V was pared by 3 bases and J by 6 bases, with 3 bases of the junction left unmatched. CDR3 loop: CASSYGLVNEQFF. DNA for the CDR3: TGTGCCAGCAGCTATGGACTAGTCAATGAGCAGTTCTTC.

The chain employs TRBV9 and TRBJ2-1, with D unresolved. Germline values: CDR1 SGDLS, CDR2 YYNGEE. Trimming removed 4 bases at V and 2 bases at J, with 13 bases between. The CDR3 runs 15 residues. The CDR3 region is CASSPSRATYNEQFF. In nucleotides, the CDR3 is TGTGCCAGCAGCCCATCTAGAGCGACCTACAATGAGCAGTTCTTC.

The rearrangement joins TRBV28 to TRBJ1-1; maybe TRBD1 (5 bases). Germline V gene sequence: CDR1 MDHEN, CDR2 SYDVKM. V lost 5 bases to trimming and J lost 4 bases, with 14 bases between them. This CDR3 is built from 14 residues. CDR3 in amino acids: CASSPSGWGTEAFF. The CDR3 nucleotides are TGTGCCAGCAGTCCATCAGGGTGGGGCACTGAAGCTTTCTTT.

The chain carries TRBV7-2 and TRBJ1-1; 7 nucleotides match TRBD1. Trimming took 4 bases from V and 11 from J; bases not matched to a gene: 10. The CDR3 totals 13 residues. CDR1 is SGHTA and CDR2 is FQGNSA in the germline V gene. For the CDR3, the DNA is TGTGCCAGCAGCTCGCTAAACAGGGGACATGCTTTCTTT. This translates into CASSSLNRGHAFF.

The rearrangement links TRBV29-1 to TRBJ2-5; 7 bases map to TRBD1. CDR1 SQVTM and CDR2 ANQGSEA come from the germline V gene. This CDR3 region has 13 residues. With 6 bases clipped from V and 1 base from J, the junction kept 5 bases outside the gene matches. This CDR3 reads CSVDGTAQETQYF. In DNA, the CDR3 is TGCAGCGTCGACGGGACAGCCCAAGAGACCCAGTACTTC.

The chain uses TRBV7-6 and TRBJ2-5, with D perhaps matching TRBD2 (6 bases). The CDR3 sequence is 14 residues long. V lost 5 bases, J lost 5 bases, and 15 bases lay in between. CDR1 and CDR2 (germline): SGHVS, FNYEAQ. CDR3 sequence reads: CASSRSTGDETQYF. CDR3 nucleotides: TGTGCCAGCAGCCGTAGTACGGGAGACGAGACCCAGTACTTC.